This T cell receptor beta chain was sequenced in a study of regulatory T cells in long-lasting Graves disease. Points from the study as a whole: Accuracy could have been hurt by small sample size.

Arm-PCR of CDR3 regions and iRepertoire HTBI primers were used to build TCR beta libraries. Each CDR3 protein gets one entry after TCRdb re-called the multiplex PCR reads with MiXCR. The table lists 200,000 to 250,000 distinct CDR3 sequences, around 19% of them singletons, with around 20% in the top ten. Per the germline V gene, CDR1 is LGHNA and CDR2 is YNFKEQ. V lost 1 base, J lost 3 bases, and 9 bases lay in between. The CDR3 covers 14 residues. Time point: newly diagnosed GD, antithyroid drugs for less than 3 months. Researchers made the TCR library from RNA that was extracted from PBMCs. In regard to this clonotype: Antigen specificity is unknown.

Sequencing was performed on peripheral blood mononuclear cells (PBMCs), taken at new diagnosis, from a patient treated with antithyroid drugs. V usage is TRBV4-2 and J usage is TRBJ2-5; tentatively, D is TRBD1 (6 bases). This TCR was recovered from a female donor with Graves disease. CDR3 in DNA: TGTGCCAGCAGCCAAGTAGGACAGAAAGAGACCCAGTACTTC. Translation gives CASSQVGQKETQYF.